The clone carrying this TCR beta chain has only one observation. Its specificity is unknown. These data are taken from a study of human T cells and chemical hapten exposure. Study-level information: Cases of alopecia areata, totalis or universalis occurred in a predominantly female patient group.

Study-wide results and caveats: Donors' alopecia may make their immune response differ from healthy people's.

Time point given: patch test 3, about 24 weeks after DPC sensitization. Treatment meaning: therapeutic diphenylcyclopropenone sensitization with weekly scalp DPC. The CDR3 covers 14 residues. TCRdb processed the RACE reads anew with MiXCR; each CDR3 protein has one entry. The sample carries roughly 50,000 distinct CDR3 sequences, approximately 9.9% recorded once. V gene TRBV21-1 combines with J gene TRBJ2-5; the table's D call, TRBD2, has no DNA check behind it. TRBV21-1 is recorded as a pseudogene. The sequence came from a woman between 40 and 55 years old with alopecia areata. Some clones in this sample may be carry-over from other donors' samples. This specimen was whole blood, taken in connection with sensitization to the hapten diphenylcyclopropenone (DPC). CDR3 in DNA: TGTGCCAGCAGCCCCCGTGAGGGCGAAGAGACCCAGTACTTT. It is translated as CASSPREGEETQYF.